This T cell receptor (beta chain) was sequenced in a study of T cells in Graves' hyperthyroidism and ophthalmopathy. Trimming removed 2 bases at V and 8 bases at J, with 12 bases between. Germline assignment: CDR1 MNHNS and CDR2 SASEGT. The CDR3 runs to 14 residues. Amplified TCR beta CDR3 regions derived from RNA transcripts. The TCR CDR3 first-round RT-PCR relied on the HTBI primer set. Using its own MiXCR run on the multiplex PCR reads, TCRdb lists one record per CDR3 protein. The sample holds hundreds of thousands of distinct CDR3 sequences, over 15% seen once. Overall study results and limits: Ophthalmopathy stood apart from stable hyperthyroidism in a 13 V-J model. Blood also held most thyroid clonotypes expanded beyond 0.001.

This clonotype was seen repeatedly, ten times or more. The target antigen is unknown. Any patient presenting with uncontrolled infection, other autoimmune disease, pregnancy or lactation was left out. The sequenced sample consisted of blood. This TCR derives from a woman in her fifties or sixties with Graves' hyperthyroidism that later progressed to Graves' ophthalmopathy. The V and J genes are TRBV6-1 and TRBJ1-4; unclear D gene. CDR3 residues: CASSEMMVREKLFF. The DNA for the CDR3 is TGTGCCAGCAGTGAAATGATGGTTCGGGAAAAACTGTTTTTT.